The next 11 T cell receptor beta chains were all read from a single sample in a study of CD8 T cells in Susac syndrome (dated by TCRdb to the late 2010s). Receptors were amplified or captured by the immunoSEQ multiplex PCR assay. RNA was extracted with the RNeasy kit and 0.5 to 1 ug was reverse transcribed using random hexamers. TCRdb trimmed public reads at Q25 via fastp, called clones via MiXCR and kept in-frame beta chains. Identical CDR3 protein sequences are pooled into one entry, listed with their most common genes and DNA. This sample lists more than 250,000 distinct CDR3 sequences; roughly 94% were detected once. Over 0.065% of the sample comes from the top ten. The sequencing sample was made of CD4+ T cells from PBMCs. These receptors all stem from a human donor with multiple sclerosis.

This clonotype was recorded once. The CDR3 bases are TGCAGTGCTAGTTGGCAGGGATTGAACACTGAAGCTTTCTTT. It specifies CSASWQGLNTEAFF. The rearrangement joins TRBV20-1 to TRBJ1-1; tentative D call: TRBD1 (5 bases). This CDR3 is 14 amino acids long. With 3 bases removed from V and 0 bases from J, the gap between germline ends came to 11 bases. The V gene's germline CDR1 is DFQATT and CDR2 SNEGSKA (reference sequence).

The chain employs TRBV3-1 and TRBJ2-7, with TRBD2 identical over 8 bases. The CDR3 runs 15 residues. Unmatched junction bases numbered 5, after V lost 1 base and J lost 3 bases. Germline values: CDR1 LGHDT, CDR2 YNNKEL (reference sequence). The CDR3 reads CASSQAPGTSYEQYF. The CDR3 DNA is TGTGCCAGCAGCCAAGCCCCCGGGACTAGCTACGAGCAGTACTTC.

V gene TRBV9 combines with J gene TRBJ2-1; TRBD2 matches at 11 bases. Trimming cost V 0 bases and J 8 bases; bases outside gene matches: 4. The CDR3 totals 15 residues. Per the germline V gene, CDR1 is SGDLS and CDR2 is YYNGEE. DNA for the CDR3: TGTGCCAGCAGCGTAGTAGCGGGGGGGCGAGATGAGCAGTTCTTC. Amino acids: CASSVVAGGRDEQFF.

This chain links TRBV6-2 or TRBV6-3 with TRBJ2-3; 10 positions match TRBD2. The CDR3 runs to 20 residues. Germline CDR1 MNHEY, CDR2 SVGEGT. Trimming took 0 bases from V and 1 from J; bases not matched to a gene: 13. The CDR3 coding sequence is TGTGCCAGCAGTTACTCGGCGACTAGCGGGCCTTTCAAAGGCACAGATACGCAGTATTTT. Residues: CASSYSATSGPFKGTDTQYF.

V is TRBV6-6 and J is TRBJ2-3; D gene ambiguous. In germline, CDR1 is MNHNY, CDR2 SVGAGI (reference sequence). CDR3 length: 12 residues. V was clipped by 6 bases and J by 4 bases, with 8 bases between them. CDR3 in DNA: TGTGCCAGCAGCCATCAACCAGATACGCAGTATTTT. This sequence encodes CASSHQPDTQYF.

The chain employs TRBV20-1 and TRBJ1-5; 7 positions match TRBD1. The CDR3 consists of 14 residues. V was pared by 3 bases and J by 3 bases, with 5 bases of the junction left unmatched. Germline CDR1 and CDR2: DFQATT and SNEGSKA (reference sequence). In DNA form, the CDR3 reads TGCAGTGCTAGCCTTGGGACAGCCAATCAGCCCCAGCATTTT. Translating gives CSASLGTANQPQHF.

Written as DNA, the CDR3 is TGCAGTGCTAGACCCTGGGGGGAGGGTTCCTACGAGCAGTACTTC. Amino acid sequence: CSARPWGEGSYEQYF. The V call is TRBV20-1, the J call TRBJ2-7, with TRBD2 matching 7 bases. The germline V gene encodes CDR1 DFQATT and CDR2 SNEGSKA (reference sequence). V lost 2 bases, J lost 1 base, and 8 bases stayed unmatched. CDR3 length equals 15 residues.

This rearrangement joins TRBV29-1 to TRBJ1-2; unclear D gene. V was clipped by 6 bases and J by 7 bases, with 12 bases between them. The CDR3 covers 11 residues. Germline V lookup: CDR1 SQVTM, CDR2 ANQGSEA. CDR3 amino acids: CSVGSQTGYTF. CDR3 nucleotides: TGCAGCGTCGGGTCTCAAACTGGCTACACCTTC.

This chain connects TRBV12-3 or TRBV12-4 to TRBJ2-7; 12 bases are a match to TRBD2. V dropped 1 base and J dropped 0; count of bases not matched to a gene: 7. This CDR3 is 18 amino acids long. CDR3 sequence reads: CASSLGFSSGRASYEQYF. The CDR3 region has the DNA TGTGCCAGCAGTTTAGGGTTTTCTAGCGGGAGGGCCTCCTACGAGCAGTACTTC.

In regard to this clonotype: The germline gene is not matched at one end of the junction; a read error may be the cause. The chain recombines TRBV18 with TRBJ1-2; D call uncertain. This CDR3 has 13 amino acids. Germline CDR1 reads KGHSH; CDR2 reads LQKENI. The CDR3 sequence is CASSPDDNYSYTF. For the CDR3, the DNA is TGTGCCAGCTCACCAGACGATAACTATAGCTACACCTTC.

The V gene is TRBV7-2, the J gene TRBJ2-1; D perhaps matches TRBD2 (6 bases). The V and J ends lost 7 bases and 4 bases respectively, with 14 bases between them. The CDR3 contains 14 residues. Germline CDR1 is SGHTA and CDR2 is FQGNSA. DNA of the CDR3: TGTGCCAGCATGGGGGGTTTGGGTTACAATGAGCAGTTCTTC. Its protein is CASMGGLGYNEQFF. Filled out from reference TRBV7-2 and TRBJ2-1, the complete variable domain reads GAGVSQSPSNKVTEKGKDVELRCDPISGHTALYWYRQSLGQGLEFLIYFQGNSAPDKSGLPSDRFSAERTGGSVSTLTIQRTQQEDSAVYLCASMGGLGYNEQFFGPGTRLTVL.